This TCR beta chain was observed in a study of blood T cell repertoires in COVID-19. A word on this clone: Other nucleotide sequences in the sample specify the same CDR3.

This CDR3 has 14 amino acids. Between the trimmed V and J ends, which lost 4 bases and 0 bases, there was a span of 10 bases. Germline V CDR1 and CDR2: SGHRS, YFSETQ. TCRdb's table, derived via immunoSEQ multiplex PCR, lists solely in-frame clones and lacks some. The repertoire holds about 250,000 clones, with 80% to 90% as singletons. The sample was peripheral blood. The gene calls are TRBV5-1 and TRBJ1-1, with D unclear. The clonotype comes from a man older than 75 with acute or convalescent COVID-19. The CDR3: CASSPEVMNTEAFF. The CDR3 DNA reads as TGCGCCAGCAGCCCCGAGGTAATGAACACTGAAGCTTTCTTT.